These 27 T cell receptor beta chains came from one sample sequenced in a study of T cell repertoires in cytomegalovirus infection (dated by TCRdb to the late 2010s). Sequencing took place on an Illumina HiSeq 1500. Through fastp at Q25 and MiXCR, TCRdb rebuilt clones from the public reads, retaining in-frame beta chains. Duplicate CDR3 protein sequences are folded into a single record with the most common DNA and genes. This sample holds under 350,000 distinct CDR3 sequences; 8% to 10% were observed only once. Roughly 4.5% of the sample is in the top ten clones. Sequencing was done on a sample of PBMCs. The receptor source for this set is a human donor in good health (CMV status not recorded). Some clones in this sample may be carry-over from other donors' samples.

This clonotype was recorded at least ten times. The chain employs TRBV27 and TRBJ1-1; 9 positions match TRBD1. The germline V gene has CDR1 MNHEY and CDR2 SMNVEV (reference sequence). The CDR3 is made up of 17 amino acids. Trimming took 3 bases from V and 1 from J; bases not matched to a gene: 9. DNA for the CDR3: TGTGCCAGCAGTTTCCAACAGGGGGCGGGGGGGAACACTGAAGCTTTCTTT. Its protein is CASSFQQGAGGNTEAFF.

This clonotype came up many times. The gene calls are TRBV11-2 and TRBJ2-3, with TRBD2 matching 14 bases. The V segment lost 5 bases and the J segment 5 bases; nucleotides outside the gene matches: 9. The germline V gene has CDR1 SGHAT and CDR2 FQNNGV. The CDR3 has 17 residues. The CDR3, as DNA: TGTGCCAGCAGCCCGGGACTAGCGGGAGTCTTGGGAGATACGCAGTATTTT. Its protein is CASSPGLAGVLGDTQYF.

This clonotype was seen repeatedly, ten times or more. The CDR3, as DNA: TGTGCCAGCAGCTTAACCCTCTGGCCACCAACTGCGGGAGCAACTAAATACAATGAGCAGTTCTTC. Translation: CASSLTLWPPTAGATKYNEQFF. The rearrangement uses TRBV7-6 and TRBJ2-1; TRBD2 matches at 7 bases. Germline CDR1 SGHVS, CDR2 FNYEAQ. The CDR3 is made up of 22 amino acids. Germline trimming cut 2 bases from V and 4 bases from J; bases unmatched to any gene: 26. Complete variable domain (other parts from reference TRBV7-6 and TRBJ2-1): GAGVSQSPRYKVTKRGQDVALRCDPISGHVSLYWYRQALGQGPEFLTYFNYEAQQDKSGLPNDRFSAERPEGSISTLTIQRTEQRDSAMYRCASSLTLWPPTAGATKYNEQFFGPGTRLTVL.

This clonotype was detected only a few times. The chain has TRBV12-3 or TRBV12-4 and TRBJ1-3; D is possibly TRBD1 (5 bases). The CDR3 covers 17 residues. V lost 5 bases and J 4 bases, leaving 21 bases between the germline ends. The DNA of the CDR3 is TGTGCCAGCAGTGTCCGAGGTGCGGGGCGCACGGGAAACACCATATATTTT. Translation: CASSVRGAGRTGNTIYF.

This clonotype was seen repeatedly, ten times or more. The V call is TRBV6-5, the J call TRBJ1-6; 8 nucleotides line up with TRBD1. CDR3 length equals 16 residues. Germline trimming cut 5 bases from V and 7 bases from J; bases unmatched to any gene: 10. Germline V lookup: CDR1 MNHEY, CDR2 SVGAGI. This CDR3 is CASSPETGVNNSPLHF. The CDR3 DNA is TGTGCCAGCAGTCCTGAGACAGGGGTTAACAATTCACCCCTCCACTTT.

This chain joins TRBV7-8 and TRBJ1-2, with D possibly being TRBD1 (5 bases). Germline values: CDR1 SGHVS, CDR2 FQNEAQ. The ends were cut back, 2 bases at V and 4 bases at J, with 17 bases in the middle. There are 16 residues in the CDR3. The CDR3 coding sequence is TGTGCCAGCAGCTTACGAGGCGGAGCAGGGTTCTATGGCTACACCTTC. Protein: CASSLRGGAGFYGYTF.

This clonotype has a count of ten or more. This sequence joins TRBV7-2 and TRBJ2-3; 9 bases fit TRBD2. The trim removed 7 bases at V and 4 bases at J, leaving 15 bases unmatched. This CDR3 is built from 17 residues. CDR1 is SGHTA and CDR2 is FQGNSA in the germline V gene. Written as DNA, the CDR3 is TGTGCCAGCACCAAACGGCGTAGCGGGAGTAGTCCAGATACGCAGTATTTT. This codes for CASTKRRSGSSPDTQYF. Full variable domain (missing parts from reference TRBV7-2 and TRBJ2-3): GAGVSQSPSNKVTEKGKDVELRCDPISGHTALYWYRQSLGQGLEFLIYFQGNSAPDKSGLPSDRFSAERTGGSVSTLTIQRTQQEDSAVYLCASTKRRSGSSPDTQYFGPGTRLTVL.

The rearrangement joins TRBV28 to TRBJ1-2; 11 nucleotides line up with TRBD1. This CDR3 is built from 15 residues. V was pared by 4 bases and J by 8 bases, with 9 bases of the junction left unmatched. Germline lookup yields CDR1 MDHEN and CDR2 SYDVKM. CDR3 region: CASSSPGQGVGGYTF. CDR3 DNA sequence: TGTGCCAGCAGTTCCCCGGGACAGGGGGTTGGGGGCTACACCTTC.

This clonotype was counted a few times. The chain is built from TRBV7-6 and TRBJ2-1, with 8 bases aligning to TRBD2. Germline V CDR1 and CDR2: SGHVS, FNYEAQ. The CDR3 covers 18 residues. V shed 5 bases and J 0 bases; nucleotides not matched to a gene: 12. CDR3 sequence: CASSPLGSGGSSYNEQFF. The DNA for the CDR3 is TGTGCCAGCAGCCCTTTAGGAAGCGGGGGAAGCTCCTACAATGAGCAGTTCTTC.

This clonotype was counted a few times. The chain joins TRBV19 to TRBJ2-4, with D possibly being TRBD2 (5 bases). The CDR3 runs to 13 residues. The V end was cut by 6 bases, the J end by 5 bases, with 11 bases between. Germline CDR1 is LNHDA and CDR2 is SQIVND (reference sequence). This CDR3 is CASRRVAENIQYF. For the CDR3, the DNA is TGTGCCAGTAGGAGGGTGGCGGAAAACATTCAGTACTTC.

This chain's CDR3 is CASSQTLRNEQFF. In DNA form, the CDR3 reads TGCGCCAGCAGCCAGACCCTTCGGAATGAGCAGTTCTTC. The chain links TRBV4-3 to TRBJ2-1; D is uncertain. The CDR3 totals 13 residues. Trimming left V 3 bases short and J 7 bases short, with 10 bases between. Germline values: CDR1 LGHNA, CDR2 YSLEER.

The genes are TRBV7-2 and TRBJ2-5; 12 bases map to TRBD1. V was clipped by 4 bases and J by 6 bases; unmatched bases: 9. Germline CDR1 reads SGHTA; CDR2 reads FQGNSA. The CDR3 is made up of 16 amino acids. The CDR3, as DNA: TGTGCCAGCAGCTCCAGCGCTGGGACAGGGGGCCAGACCCAGTACTTC. Translated: CASSSSAGTGGQTQYF.

This clonotype showed up many times. The V gene is TRBV7-2, the J gene TRBJ1-5, with D possibly matching TRBD1 (5 bases). Trimming pared 6 bases from V and 7 bases from J, leaving 19 bases between. The CDR3 runs 15 residues. Germline V gene lookup returns CDR1 SGHTA and CDR2 FQGNSA. In DNA form, the CDR3 reads TGTGCCAGCAGTCGGGGCAGGTTACAAGAGCAGCCCCAGCATTTT. It translates to CASSRGRLQEQPQHF.

This clonotype showed up many times. V gene TRBV7-2 combines with J gene TRBJ2-7; D not resolved. The V gene's germline CDR1 is SGHTA and CDR2 FQGNSA. The V and J ends lost 6 bases and 5 bases respectively, with 14 bases between them. The length of the CDR3 is 13 residues. This CDR3 reads CASSPTVDHEQYF. The CDR3 DNA is TGTGCCAGCAGTCCCACCGTCGACCACGAGCAGTACTTC.

Ten or more counts support this clonotype. V usage is TRBV6-1 and J usage is TRBJ2-1; 7 positions agree with TRBD1. From germline, CDR1 is MNHNS and CDR2 SASEGT. Trimming cost V 0 bases and J 4 bases; bases outside gene matches: 9. The CDR3 extends over 17 amino acids. DNA for the CDR3: TGTGCCAGCAGTGAAGCGATAGGGACAGTGGGGTACAATGAGCAGTTCTTC. Protein: CASSEAIGTVGYNEQFF.

CDR3 in DNA: TGTGCCAGCAGCTCCTACCCCGTTTCTCGGAACATTGTGGGGACAGGGAAGGTTTCTGAAGCTTTCTTT. Translated, it gives CASSSYPVSRNIVGTGKVSEAFF. The chain is built from TRBV7-3 and TRBJ1-1, with TRBD1 matching 9 bases. Per the germline V gene, CDR1 is SGHTA and CDR2 is FQGTGA. The CDR3 runs 23 residues. V dropped 4 bases and J dropped 6; count of bases not matched to a gene: 33.

Ten or more counts support this clonotype. V gene TRBV19 combines with J gene TRBJ2-4, with D perhaps matching TRBD1 (6 bases). The CDR3 consists of 13 residues. Trimming took off 8 bases at V and 2 bases at J, with 10 bases between the two ends. The germline V gene has CDR1 LNHDA and CDR2 SQIVND (reference sequence). Here the CDR3 DNA reads TGTGCCAGTCAACAGGGTACCAAAAACATTCAGTACTTC. This encodes CASQQGTKNIQYF.

V usage is TRBV5-1 and J usage is TRBJ2-3; 10 bases map to TRBD2. The CDR3 runs 15 residues. The J segment lost 4 bases and the V segment lost 3 bases, leaving 5 bases of the junction unmatched. The V gene's germline CDR1 is SGHRS and CDR2 YFSETQ. The CDR3 is CASSSETSGSDTQYF. DNA for the CDR3: TGCGCCAGCAGCTCGGAGACTAGCGGGTCAGATACGCAGTATTTT.

The chain carries TRBV5-6 and TRBJ2-7; unclear D gene. The V gene's germline CDR1 is SGHDT and CDR2 YYEEEE. This CDR3 has 14 amino acids. Trimming took off 1 base at V and 3 bases at J, with 11 bases between the two ends. In DNA form, the CDR3 reads TGTGCCAGCAGCTTGTCGGCCAGGATCTACGAGCAGTACTTC. Protein product: CASSLSARIYEQYF.

This clonotype has a count of ten or more. V and J are TRBV12-3 or TRBV12-4 and TRBJ1-4; the D gene is possibly TRBD1 (6 bases). Trimming shortened V by 7 bases and J by 10 bases, and 19 bases separated the two germline ends. The CDR3 length is 14 residues. The CDR3 DNA reads TGTGCCAGCAATCGGGACATACAGGAGGGAAAACTGTTTTTT. Encoded protein: CASNRDIQEGKLFF.

This clonotype occurred many times. The chain recombines TRBV27 with TRBJ2-1; the match to TRBD2 covers 8 bases. The CDR3 totals 17 residues. V lost 6 bases to trimming and J lost 2 bases; unmatched junction nucleotides: 12. CDR1 and CDR2 from the germline V gene are MNHEY and SMNVEV (reference sequence). CDR3 bases: TGTGCCAGCAGCTCACCCCTACTAGCGGCTACCTACAATGAGCAGTTCTTC. It yields the protein CASSSPLLAATYNEQFF.

The chain employs TRBV2 and TRBJ2-7; D not certain. CDR1 is SNHLY and CDR2 is FYNNEI in the germline V gene. V dropped 3 bases and J dropped 0 bases, with 12 bases sitting between them. The CDR3 has 15 amino acids. The CDR3: CASSDNGFSSYEQYF. The DNA for the CDR3 is TGTGCCAGCAGTGATAACGGATTTAGCTCCTACGAGCAGTACTTC.

The rearrangement uses TRBV11-2 and TRBJ2-7; tentatively, D is TRBD1 (6 bases). Trimming pared 0 bases from V and 2 bases from J, leaving 11 bases between. CDR1 SGHAT and CDR2 FQNNGV come from the germline V gene. This CDR3 has 15 amino acids. CDR3 DNA: TGTGCCAGCAGCTTAGAGGGGGCCGCGACCTACGAGCAGTACTTC. Amino acid sequence: CASSLEGAATYEQYF.

This clonotype came up a few times. The rearrangement links TRBV4-3 to TRBJ2-7; no clear D. This CDR3 region has 15 residues. The V gene's germline CDR1 is LGHNA and CDR2 YSLEER. V was cut by 0 bases and J by 4 bases, with 13 bases left in between. The CDR3 nucleotides read TGCGCCAGCAGCCAAGATCTGGCCGGTTATTACGAGCAGTACTTC. Its translation: CASSQDLAGYYEQYF.

This clonotype was recorded at least ten times. The J gene is TRBJ2-2, the V gene TRBV20-1, with D possibly being TRBD2 (5 bases). Trimming stripped 2 bases from V and 7 bases from J, with 26 bases between. The CDR3 contains 18 residues. Germline CDR1 is DFQATT and CDR2 is SNEGSKA (reference sequence). CDR3 sequence (DNA): TGCAGTGCTAGATTTTCGAAGCCTAGCCCCCTGCAGTTCGGGGAGCTGTTTTTT. This codes for CSARFSKPSPLQFGELFF.

This clonotype was counted ten times or more. The chain carries TRBV7-6 and TRBJ2-3, with D perhaps matching TRBD1 (5 bases). The germline V and J ends were trimmed by 5 bases and 2 bases, with 8 bases remaining between them. The germline V gene has CDR1 SGHVS and CDR2 FNYEAQ. The CDR3 consists of 13 residues. CDR3 coding DNA: TGTGCCAGCAGCAAGACAGTCACAGATACGCAGTATTTT. Residues: CASSKTVTDTQYF. Using reference TRBV7-6 and TRBJ2-3 for the parts outside the CDR3, the full variable domain is GAGVSQSPRYKVTKRGQDVALRCDPISGHVSLYWYRQALGQGPEFLTYFNYEAQQDKSGLPNDRFSAERPEGSISTLTIQRTEQRDSAMYRCASSKTVTDTQYFGPGTRLTVL.

The V gene is TRBV6-6, the J gene TRBJ1-5, with D possibly matching TRBD1 (6 bases). Per the germline V gene, CDR1 is MNHNY and CDR2 is SVGAGI (reference sequence). Trimming cost V 6 bases and J 6 bases, with 15 bases left between them. The CDR3 is 14 residues long. CDR3 protein: CASSPWGQGQPQHF. The CDR3 region has the DNA TGTGCCAGCAGCCCCTGGGGGCAGGGTCAGCCCCAGCATTTT.